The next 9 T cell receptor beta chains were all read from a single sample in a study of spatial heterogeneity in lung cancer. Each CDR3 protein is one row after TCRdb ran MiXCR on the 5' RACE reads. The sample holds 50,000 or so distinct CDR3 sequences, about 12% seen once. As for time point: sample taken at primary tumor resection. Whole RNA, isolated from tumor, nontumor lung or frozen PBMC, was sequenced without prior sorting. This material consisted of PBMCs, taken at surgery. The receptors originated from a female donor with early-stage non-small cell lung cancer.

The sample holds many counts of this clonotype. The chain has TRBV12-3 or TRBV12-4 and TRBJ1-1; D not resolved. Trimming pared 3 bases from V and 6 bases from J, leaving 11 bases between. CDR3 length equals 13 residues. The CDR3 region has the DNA TGTGCCAGCAGTTTGTGGGATGGGGCTGAAGCTTTCTTT. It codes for CASSLWDGAEAFF.

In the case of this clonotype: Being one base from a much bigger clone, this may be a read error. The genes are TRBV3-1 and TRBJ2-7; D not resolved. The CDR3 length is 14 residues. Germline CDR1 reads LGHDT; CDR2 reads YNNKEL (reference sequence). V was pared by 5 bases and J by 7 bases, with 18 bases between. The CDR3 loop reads CASSKVDFLGEQYF. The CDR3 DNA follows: TGTGCCAGCAGCAAAGTCGACTTCCTGGGGGAGCAGTACTTC.

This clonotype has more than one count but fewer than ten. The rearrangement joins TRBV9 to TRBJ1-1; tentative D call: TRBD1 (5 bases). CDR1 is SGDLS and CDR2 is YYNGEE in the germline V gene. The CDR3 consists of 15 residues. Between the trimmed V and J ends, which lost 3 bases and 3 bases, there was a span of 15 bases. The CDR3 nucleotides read TGTGCCAGCAGCGATTATCCGGGGCTGGACACTGAAGCTTTCTTT. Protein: CASSDYPGLDTEAFF. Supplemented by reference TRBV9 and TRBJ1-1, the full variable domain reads DSGVTQTPKHLITATGQRVTLRCSPRSGDLSVYWYQQSLDQGLQFLIQYYNGEERAKGNILERFSAQQFPDLHSELNLSSLELGDSALYFCASSDYPGLDTEAFFGQGTRLTVV.

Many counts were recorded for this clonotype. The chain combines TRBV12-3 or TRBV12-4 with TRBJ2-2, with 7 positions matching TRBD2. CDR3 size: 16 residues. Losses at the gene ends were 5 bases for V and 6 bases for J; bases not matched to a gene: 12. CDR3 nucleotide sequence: TGTGCCAGCAGTCCCCGGACTAGGGGAGGGTCCGGGGAGCTGTTTTTT. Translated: CASSPRTRGGSGELFF.

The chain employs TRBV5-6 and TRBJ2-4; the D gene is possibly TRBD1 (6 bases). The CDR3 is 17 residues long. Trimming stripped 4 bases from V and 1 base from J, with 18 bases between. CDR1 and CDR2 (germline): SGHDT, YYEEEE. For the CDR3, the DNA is TGTGCCAGCAGCCCCCTAGTGACAGGAGCCGCCAAAAACATTCAGTACTTC. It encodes CASSPLVTGAAKNIQYF.

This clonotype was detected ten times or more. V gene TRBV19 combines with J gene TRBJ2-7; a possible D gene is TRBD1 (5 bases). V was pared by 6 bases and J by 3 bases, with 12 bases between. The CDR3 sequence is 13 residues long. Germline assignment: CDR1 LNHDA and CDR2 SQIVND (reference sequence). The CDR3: CASRGRGDYEQYF. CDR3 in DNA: TGTGCCAGTAGGGGGCGTGGAGACTACGAGCAGTACTTC.

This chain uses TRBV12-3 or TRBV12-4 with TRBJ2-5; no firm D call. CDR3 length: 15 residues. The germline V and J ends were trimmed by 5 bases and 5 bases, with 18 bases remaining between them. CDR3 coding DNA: TGTGCCAGCAGTCTCCCGGGTCCCTACGACGAGACCCAGTACTTC. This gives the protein CASSLPGPYDETQYF.

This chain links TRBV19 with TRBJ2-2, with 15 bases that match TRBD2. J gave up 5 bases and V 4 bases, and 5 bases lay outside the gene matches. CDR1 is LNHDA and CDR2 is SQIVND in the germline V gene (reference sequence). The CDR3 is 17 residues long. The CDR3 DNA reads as TGTGCCAGTAGTACCACCGGGACTAGCGGGGGGACCGGGGAGCTGTTTTTT. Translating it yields CASSTTGTSGGTGELFF.

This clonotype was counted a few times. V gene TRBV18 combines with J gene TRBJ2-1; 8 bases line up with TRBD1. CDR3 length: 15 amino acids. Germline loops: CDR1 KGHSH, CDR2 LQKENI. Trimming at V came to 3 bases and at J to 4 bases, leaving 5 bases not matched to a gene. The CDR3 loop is CASSPPGQVYNEQFF. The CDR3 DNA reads TGTGCCAGCTCACCGCCGGGACAGGTTTACAATGAGCAGTTCTTC.